The rows below give T cell receptor beta chains drawn from one sample of a study of Ad26.COV2.S vaccination and SARS-CoV-2 variants. The protocol was immunoSEQ multiplex PCR, while the TCRdb copy is restricted to in-frame clones and leaves out a portion. The data hold 350,000 to 400,000 clones, with approximately 90% observed a single time. The sequencing used peripheral blood, collected in a trial of Ad26.COV2.S vaccine versus placebo. The receptors come from a person aged 18-65 years who received the Ad26.COV2.S COVID-19 vaccine or a placebo. Both conserved end residues are part of each CDR3. Each record gives: V gene, clone size, D gene, J gene, CDR3 protein, CDR3 DNA. A D gene is named only where the DNA matches it firmly. Size values are once, few and many counts, or a class for expanded clones, and some rows have none.

>TRBV5-6|once|.|TRBJ2-6
CASSWTRLSGANVLTF
TGTGCCAGCAGCTGGACCCGACTTTCTGGGGCCAACGTCCTGACTTTC
>TRBV19|.|TRBD1|TRBJ1-1
CASSSSPPGQTLNTEAFF
TGTGCCAGTAGTAGTAGTCCCCCGGGACAGACTTTGAACACTGAAGCTTTCTTT
>TRBV3-1/TRBV3-2|.|.|TRBJ2-2
CASSQDGQGGELFF
TGTGCCAGCAGCCAAGACGGTCAGGGCGGGGAGCTGTTTTTT
>TRBV6-5|once|.|TRBJ2-7
CASGGASYEQYF
TGTGCCAGCGGCGGGGCGTCCTACGAGCAGTACTTC
>TRBV6-6|.|.|TRBJ2-5
CASGKNQQETQYF
TGTGCCAGCGGAAAGAATCAACAAGAGACCCAGTACTTC
>TRBV7-2|.|.|TRBJ1-2
CASSFRRVDGYTF
TGTGCCAGCAGCTTCCGCAGGGTGGATGGCTACACCTTC
>TRBV19|.|.|TRBJ2-7
CASSGDGPSSYEQYF
TGTGCCAGTAGTGGCGACGGCCCTAGCTCCTACGAGCAGTACTTC
>TRBV28|.|TRBD2|TRBJ2-7
CASGYLAGGHEQYF
TGTGCCAGCGGTTATTTAGCGGGGGGCCACGAGCAGTACTTC
>TRBV27|once|.|TRBJ2-1
CASSLSGPYNEQFF
TGTGCCAGCAGTTTATCCGGACCATACAATGAGCAGTTCTTC
>TRBV2|.|.|TRBJ1-4
CASSWQPVEKLFF
TGTGCCAGCAGTTGGCAGCCGGTTGAAAAACTGTTTTTT
>TRBV14|.|.|TRBJ1-6
CASSQDQIHNSPLHF
TGTGCCAGCAGCCAAGATCAGATCCATAATTCACCCCTCCACTTT
>TRBV13|.|.|TRBJ2-7
CASSFRWNSGRYEQYF
TGTGCCAGCAGCTTTCGCTGGAACAGCGGGCGATACGAGCAGTACTTC
>TRBV20-1|.|TRBD1|TRBJ1-4
CSASRQGRTLFF
TGCAGTGCCAGTCGACAGGGGCGAACGCTGTTTTTT
>TRBV11-3|.|.|TRBJ2-2
CASSLTRGATGELFF
TGTGCCAGCAGCTTGACCCGGGGGGCCACCGGGGAGCTGTTTTTT
>TRBV11-3|once|.|TRBJ1-3
CASSVGDRVSGNTIYF
TGTGCCAGCAGCGTCGGCGACAGAGTCTCTGGAAACACCATATATTTT
>TRBV6-5|.|.|TRBJ1-4
CASSSDGTTNEKLFF
TGTGCCAGCAGTTCCGACGGCACAACTAATGAAAAACTGTTTTTT
>TRBV6-5|.|TRBD1|TRBJ1-6
CAHSGQGGRSPLHF
TGTGCCCACTCGGGACAGGGCGGACGGTCACCCCTCCACTTT
>TRBV6-2/TRBV6-3|.|.|TRBJ2-3
CASSYSDTQYF
TGTGCCAGCAGTTACTCCGATACGCAGTATTTT
>TRBV5-6|.|.|TRBJ2-4
CASSWGDRNIQYF
TGTGCCAGCAGCTGGGGGGATAGAAACATTCAGTACTTC
>TRBV5-1|.|TRBD1|TRBJ1-2
CASSLSTGDYGYTF
TGCGCCAGCAGCCTCTCGACAGGGGACTATGGCTACACCTTC
>TRBV4-3|.|.|TRBJ1-1
CASSPRASRFMNTEAFF
TGCGCCAGCAGCCCGAGAGCTTCGCGCTTCATGAACACTGAAGCTTTCTTT
>TRBV11-2|.|TRBD1|TRBJ1-1
CASSEGDRVAFF
TGTGCCAGCAGCGAAGGAGACAGGGTAGCTTTCTTT
>TRBV5-5|once|TRBD1|TRBJ2-7
CASSLFGARDRAYEQYF
TGTGCCAGCAGCTTGTTTGGGGCCCGGGACAGGGCGTACGAGCAGTACTTC
>TRBV5-6|.|.|TRBJ1-6
CASSLVQFASPLHF
TGTGCCAGCAGCTTGGTTCAGTTCGCTTCACCCCTCCACTTT
>TRBV14|.|.|TRBJ1-6
CASSQGWVPTGQNSPLHF
TGTGCCAGCAGCCAAGGGTGGGTCCCCACGGGCCAGAATTCACCCCTCCACTTT
>TRBV6-5|.|TRBD2|TRBJ2-3
CASTSGGAGDTQYF
TGTGCCAGCACTAGCGGGGGGGCCGGAGATACGCAGTATTTT
>TRBV18|few|.|TRBJ2-7
CASSSGQTGSYEQYF
TGTGCCAGCTCATCTGGACAAACGGGGTCCTACGAGCAGTACTTC
>TRBV3-1/TRBV3-2|once|.|TRBJ1-3
CASSQVASSGNTIYF
TGTGCCAGCAGCCAAGTTGCGAGCTCTGGAAACACCATATATTTT
>TRBV4-3|.|.|TRBJ2-5
CASSQDRGRETQYF
TGCGCCAGCAGCCAGGACCGGGGCCGGGAGACCCAGTACTTC
>TRBV27|.|.|TRBJ1-3
CASSSMTAEAGNTIYF
TGTGCCAGCAGTTCAATGACGGCAGAGGCTGGAAACACCATATATTTT
>TRBV6-5|.|.|TRBJ1-1
CASKLQEAFF
TGTGCCAGCAAGCTACAAGAAGCTTTCTTT
>TRBV21-1|.|.|TRBJ1-1
CASSCRDREMLNTEAFF
TGTGCCAGCAGCTGCCGGGACAGGGAAATGTTGAACACTGAAGCTTTCTTT
>TRBV6-5|.|.|TRBJ2-1
CASTSRFPYNEQFF
TGTGCCAGCACCAGCAGATTTCCCTACAATGAGCAGTTCTTC
>TRBV11-2|.|.|TRBJ1-2
CASSTGTWYGYTF
TGTGCCAGCAGCACAGGGACCTGGTATGGCTACACCTTC
>TRBV7-6|once|.|TRBJ2-1
CASSPRQPGYNEQFF
TGTGCCAGCAGCCCCCGACAGCCAGGGTACAATGAGCAGTTCTTC
>TRBV4-1|.|TRBD2|TRBJ2-3
CASSRSLAGGPTDTQYF
TGCGCCAGCAGCCGATCACTAGCGGGGGGGCCCACAGATACGCAGTATTTT
>TRBV5-4|.|.|TRBJ2-3
CASSLRTGYSGDTQYF
TGTGCCAGCAGTTTACGCACAGGGTACTCGGGAGATACGCAGTATTTT
>TRBV12-3/TRBV12-4|.|.|TRBJ2-2
CASSQVNTGELFF
TGTGCCAGCAGCCAGGTTAACACCGGGGAGCTGTTTTTT
>TRBV7-2|.|.|TRBJ2-5
CASSRLGGVETQYF
TGTGCCAGCAGCCGTTTGGGGGGAGTTGAGACCCAGTACTTC
>TRBV5-1|.|TRBD2|TRBJ2-7
CASSLASVAGGRQYF
TGCGCCAGCAGCTTGGCCTCGGTAGCGGGGGGTAGGCAGTACTTC
>TRBV5-1|.|TRBD1|TRBJ2-1
CASSFGDRVDEQFF
TGCGCCAGCAGCTTTGGGGACAGGGTAGATGAGCAGTTCTTC
>TRBV6-5|.|.|TRBJ1-2
CASTPLPQRNGYTF
TGTGCCAGCACCCCCCTCCCCCAACGCAATGGCTACACCTTC
>TRBV7-8|.|TRBD2|TRBJ2-1
CASTHSGGLYNEQFF
TGTGCCAGCACACACAGCGGGGGCCTTTACAATGAGCAGTTCTTC
>TRBV4-3|.|TRBD1|TRBJ1-6
CASSQDLGQGGSPLHF
TGCGCCAGCAGCCAAGATCTGGGACAGGGTGGTTCACCCCTCCACTTT
>TRBV7-6|once|.|TRBJ2-7
CATSDGNSYEQYF
TGTGCCACCTCGGACGGTAACTCCTACGAGCAGTACTTC
>TRBV6-5|.|TRBD1|TRBJ1-2
CASSYSFTGGGGYTF
TGTGCCAGCAGTTACTCGTTTACAGGGGGCGGTGGCTACACCTTC
>TRBV5-1|once|TRBD2|TRBJ2-2
CASSLPSGGHTGELFF
TGCGCCAGCAGCCTCCCTAGCGGGGGGCACACCGGGGAGCTGTTTTTT
>TRBV11-2|.|TRBD1|TRBJ1-6
CASSMTGDNSPLHF
TGTGCCAGCAGCATGACAGGGGACAATTCACCCCTCCACTTT
>TRBV6-2/TRBV6-3|.|TRBD2|TRBJ2-1
CASSYSRFGGGSYNEQFF
TGTGCCAGCAGTTACTCGAGGTTTGGGGGGGGGTCCTACAATGAGCAGTTCTTC
>TRBV18|.|TRBD1|TRBJ1-6
CASSPGSARGLRSPLHF
TGTGCCAGCTCACCAGGCAGCGCCAGGGGGCTTCGTTCACCCCTCCACTTT
>TRBV6-1|.|TRBD2|TRBJ2-3
CASSEQRGGTDTQYF
TGTGCCAGCAGTGAACAGCGGGGAGGCACAGATACGCAGTATTTT
>TRBV5-1|.|.|TRBJ2-3
CASSLQGLTDTQYF
TGCGCCAGCAGCTTGCAGGGGCTCACAGATACGCAGTATTTT
>TRBV5-1|once|.|TRBJ1-1
CASSLAGIPEAFF
TGCGCCAGCAGCTTAGCAGGAATCCCTGAAGCTTTCTTT
>TRBV7-2|.|TRBD2|TRBJ2-7
CASSSSGGASREQYF
TGTGCCAGCAGCTCTAGCGGGGGGGCTTCTCGGGAGCAGTACTTC
>TRBV10-1|once|.|TRBJ2-3
CASSDSEDTQYF
TGCGCCAGCAGTGATTCCGAGGATACGCAGTATTTT
>TRBV6-1|.|.|TRBJ1-1
CASSEGTENTEAFF
TGTGCCAGCAGTGAGGGGACGGAGAACACTGAAGCTTTCTTT
>TRBV7-9|.|.|TRBJ1-1
CASSLGGGRRGEGNTEAFF
TGTGCCAGCAGCTTAGGAGGTGGCAGAAGGGGAGAGGGGAACACTGAAGCTTTCTTT
>TRBV6-5|.|TRBD1|TRBJ1-4
CASSYYTGGSEKLFF
TGTGCCAGCAGTTATTATACAGGGGGAAGCGAAAAACTGTTTTTT
>TRBV5-4|.|TRBD2|TRBJ2-7
CASSLGLAGVQQYF
TGTGCCAGCAGCTTGGGGCTAGCGGGGGTGCAGCAGTACTTC